These 18 T cell receptor beta chains came from one sample sequenced in a study of PD-1 blockade in mismatch repair-deficient tumors. Clones were sequenced by immunoSEQ multiplex PCR, and TCRdb holds only the in-frame ones, with some missing. The sample comprises some 19,000 clones, roughly 80% of which are singletons, and approximately 1.5% rests with the top ten. Sequencing used PBMCs, obtained 52 weeks after starting pembrolizumab. Source of these receptors: an adult with mismatch repair-deficient cancer.

The V call is TRBV27, the J call TRBJ2-7; 8 bases map to TRBD1. The CDR3 runs 14 residues. The germline gives CDR1 MNHEY, CDR2 SMNVEV (reference sequence). V trimming: 8 bases; J trimming: 0 bases; junction bases outside the gene matches: 6. The DNA of the CDR3 is TGTGCCAGCGGGAGGACAGGGAGCTCCTACGAGCAGTACTTC. It yields the protein CASGRTGSSYEQYF.

The rearrangement links TRBV5-1 to TRBJ2-7, with 8 positions matching TRBD2. CDR1 is SGHRS, CDR2 YFSETQ, per germline. The CDR3 extends over 13 amino acids. The V segment lost 5 bases and the J segment 7 bases; nucleotides outside the gene matches: 8. The CDR3 spells CASSGTSNGEQYF. For the CDR3, the DNA is TGCGCCAGCAGTGGGACTAGTAATGGGGAGCAGTACTTC.

This rearrangement joins TRBV28 to TRBJ2-7; 9 bases are shared with TRBD2. Germline loops: CDR1 MDHEN, CDR2 SYDVKM. V gave up 5 bases and J gave up 3 bases; unmatched junction bases: 11. This CDR3 spans 16 amino acids. CDR3 region: CASSRISGRGGYEQYF. As DNA, the CDR3 is TGTGCCAGCAGTCGGATTAGCGGGAGAGGGGGCTACGAGCAGTACTTC.

This clone was recorded only once. The J gene is TRBJ1-2, the V gene TRBV6-5, with 11 nucleotides matching TRBD1. Per germline, CDR1 MNHEY and CDR2 SVGAGI. This CDR3 contains 14 residues. V was clipped by 5 bases and J by 7 bases; unmatched bases: 6. The CDR3 DNA follows: TGTGCCAGCAGTAAAGGACAGGGGGCGAGTGGCTACACCTTC. It codes for CASSKGQGASGYTF.

The chain uses TRBV5-4 and TRBJ2-7; 9 positions match TRBD2. With V trimmed by 0 bases and J by 3 bases, 10 bases remained unmatched. CDR1 SGHNT and CDR2 YYREEE come from the germline V gene (reference sequence). CDR3 length equals 17 residues. In DNA, the CDR3 is TGTGCCAGCAGCTTGGGAACCGGGACTAGCACCTACTACGAGCAGTACTTC. This encodes CASSLGTGTSTYYEQYF. Supplemented by reference TRBV5-4 and TRBJ2-7, the full variable domain reads ETGVTQSPTHLIKTRGQQVTLRCSSQSGHNTVSWYQQALGQGPQFIFQYYREEENGRGNFPPRFSGLQFPNYSSELNVNALELDDSALYLCASSLGTGTSTYYEQYFGPGTRLTVT.

The rearrangement joins TRBV5-1 to TRBJ2-7, with D possibly TRBD2 on 6 matching bases. Germline V gives CDR1 SGHRS, CDR2 YFSETQ. This CDR3 contains 13 residues. Trimming stripped 7 bases from V and 0 bases from J, with 11 bases between. CDR3 DNA: TGCGCCAGCGCCCCCGGGGGCTCCTACGAGCAGTACTTC. Translation gives CASAPGGSYEQYF.

The sample holds one count of this clone. The chain is built from TRBV13 and TRBJ2-5, with TRBD1 matching over 10 bases. The CDR3 runs 15 residues. In germline, CDR1 is PRHDT, CDR2 FYEKMQ (reference sequence). V dropped 0 bases and J dropped 4; count of bases not matched to a gene: 2. In nucleotides, the CDR3 is TGTGCCAGCAGCTTAGGGGGACAGGGGAGAGAGACCCAGTACTTC. The encoded protein is CASSLGGQGRETQYF.

The rearrangement uses TRBV5-1 and TRBJ1-4; 9 bases align to TRBD1. CDR1 SGHRS and CDR2 YFSETQ come from the germline V gene. The J segment lost 1 base and the V segment lost 3 bases, leaving 4 bases of the junction unmatched. This CDR3 region has 16 residues. In nucleotides, the CDR3 is TGCGCCAGCAGCTCGGGACAGGGTAGAACTAATGAAAAACTGTTTTTT. This encodes CASSSGQGRTNEKLFF.

CDR3 residues: CASTPIGTAGYGYTF. Written as DNA, the CDR3 is TGTGCCAGCACTCCTATCGGGACAGCGGGTTATGGCTACACCTTC. The chain joins TRBV28 to TRBJ1-2, with 7 bases fitting TRBD1. The junction had 13 bases not matched to a gene; V was cut back by 7 bases and J by 5 bases. CDR3 length equals 15 residues. Germline CDR1 MDHEN, CDR2 SYDVKM.

This clone has just a few counts. The chain carries TRBV7-8 and TRBJ1-1; 7 nucleotides agree with TRBD1. The CDR3 is 14 residues long. Losses at the gene ends were 4 bases for V and 1 base for J; bases not matched to a gene: 3. Germline assignment: CDR1 SGHVS and CDR2 FQNEAQ. The CDR3 reads CASSYSGGNTEAFF. The DNA for the CDR3 is TGTGCCAGCAGCTATTCAGGGGGGAACACTGAAGCTTTCTTT.

J is TRBJ2-7 and V is TRBV7-2; the match to TRBD2 covers 9 bases. J was trimmed by 4 bases and V by 1 base; bases with no gene match: 5. Per germline, CDR1 SGHTA and CDR2 FQGNSA. This CDR3 is built from 15 residues. The CDR3 bases are TGTGCCAGCAGCTTAGGGTTAGCGGGAGCATACGAGCAGTACTTC. Protein sequence: CASSLGLAGAYEQYF. The full variable domain, with the rest looked up from reference TRBV7-2 and TRBJ2-7, is GAGVSQSPSNKVTEKGKDVELRCDPISGHTALYWYRQSLGQGLEFLIYFQGNSAPDKSGLPSDRFSAERTGGSVSTLTIQRTQQEDSAVYLCASSLGLAGAYEQYFGPGTRLTVT.

The chain is built from TRBV7-8 and TRBJ2-7; D is perhaps TRBD2 (5 bases). Germline V lookup: CDR1 SGHVS, CDR2 FQNEAQ. Trimming stripped 5 bases from V and 6 bases from J, with 14 bases between. This CDR3 has 13 amino acids. CDR3 in amino acids: CASSPTRTGEQYF. The CDR3 bases are TGTGCCAGCAGCCCGACCCGGACTGGCGAGCAGTACTTC.

This chain connects TRBV29-1 to TRBJ2-3; 14 nucleotides agree with TRBD2. V gave up 4 bases and J gave up 4 bases; unmatched junction bases: 4. The CDR3 loop spans 15 amino acids. CDR1 is SQVTM and CDR2 is ANQGSEA in the germline V gene. This CDR3 is CSVARTSGRSDTQYF. The CDR3 DNA reads as TGCAGCGTTGCCCGGACTAGCGGGAGGTCAGATACGCAGTATTTT.

The CDR3 here is CASSFTGGQRTGELFF. Written as DNA, the CDR3 is TGCGCCAGCAGTTTTACAGGGGGCCAGAGGACCGGGGAGCTGTTTTTT. The V call is TRBV5-1, the J call TRBJ2-2; 9 nucleotides agree with TRBD1. V shed 5 bases, J shed 5 bases, and the junction held 10 bases outside the gene matches. The CDR3 is made up of 16 amino acids. From germline, CDR1 is SGHRS and CDR2 YFSETQ. The full variable domain, completed using reference TRBV5-1 and TRBJ2-2, is KAGVTQTPRYLIKTRGQQVTLSCSPISGHRSVSWYQQTPGQGLQFLFEYFSETQRNKGNFPGRFSGRQFSNSRSEMNVSTLELGDSALYLCASSFTGGQRTGELFFGEGSRLTVL.

This chain connects TRBV6-5 to TRBJ1-2; D might be TRBD1 (6 bases). CDR3 length: 14 residues. Germline CDR1 is MNHEY and CDR2 is SVGAGI. V lost 0 bases and J lost 2, with 7 bases in between. The CDR3 coding sequence is TGTGCCAGCAGTTACTCAGACAGGAACTATGGCTACACCTTC. As protein: CASSYSDRNYGYTF.

The CDR3 reads CASSLASSIRTQYF. Here the CDR3 DNA reads TGTGCCAGCAGTTTAGCTAGCTCCATCCGGACCCAGTACTTC. V usage is TRBV28 and J usage is TRBJ2-5, with D possibly being TRBD2 (5 bases). CDR3 size: 14 residues. CDR1 is MDHEN and CDR2 is SYDVKM in the germline V gene. Trimming took off 2 bases at V and 7 bases at J, with 14 bases between the two ends.

J is TRBJ2-2 and V is TRBV7-3; TRBD1 is a possible D gene (5 bases). The CDR3 spans 14 residues. V lost 5 bases and J 5 bases, leaving 12 bases between the germline ends. Germline values: CDR1 SGHTA, CDR2 FQGTGA. CDR3 region: CASSPPTETGELFF. The CDR3 DNA is TGTGCCAGCAGCCCCCCGACAGAAACCGGGGAGCTGTTTTTT.

Only a few counts were recorded for this clone. The chain joins TRBV29-1 to TRBJ2-7; 7 nucleotides match TRBD1. Germline assignment: CDR1 SQVTM and CDR2 ANQGSEA. Unmatched junction bases numbered 8, after V lost 7 bases and J lost 2 bases. This CDR3 spans 13 amino acids. CDR3 residues: CSAGTEAPYEQYF. Written as DNA, the CDR3 is TGCAGCGCGGGGACAGAGGCTCCCTACGAGCAGTACTTC.